This TCR beta chain was obtained from a study of human T cells and chemical hapten exposure. Overall study: Patch tests put 0.01% DPC on the upper back, read at 6 days.

Losses at the gene ends were 5 bases for V and 2 bases for J; bases not matched to a gene: 6. Germline CDR1 and CDR2: LNHDA and SQIVND (reference sequence). The CDR3 runs to 14 residues. How the authors handled the data: Counts of TCRs in each sample centred on a median of around 96,000 and extended from about 24,000 to 680,000. Using its own MiXCR run on the RACE reads, TCRdb lists one record per CDR3 protein. TCRdb, not the authors, supplied the V and J calls. Of roughly 81,000 distinct CDR3 sequences in the sample, around 7.9% were seen once. This sample's time point: pre-sensitization, week 0. Regarding treatment: therapeutic diphenylcyclopropenone sensitization with weekly scalp DPC. At patch-test visits, sampling came before the patch test.

V usage is TRBV19 and J usage is TRBJ2-7; 7 nucleotides agree with TRBD2. The TCR sequence derives from a man aged 40-50 years with alopecia areata. Some clones in this sample may be carry-over from other donors' samples. This specimen consisted of whole blood, obtained in connection with sensitization to the hapten diphenylcyclopropenone (DPC). The CDR3 loop reads CASSPVGGTYEQYF. The CDR3 DNA follows: TGTGCCAGTAGTCCTGTCGGGGGGACCTACGAGCAGTACTTC.